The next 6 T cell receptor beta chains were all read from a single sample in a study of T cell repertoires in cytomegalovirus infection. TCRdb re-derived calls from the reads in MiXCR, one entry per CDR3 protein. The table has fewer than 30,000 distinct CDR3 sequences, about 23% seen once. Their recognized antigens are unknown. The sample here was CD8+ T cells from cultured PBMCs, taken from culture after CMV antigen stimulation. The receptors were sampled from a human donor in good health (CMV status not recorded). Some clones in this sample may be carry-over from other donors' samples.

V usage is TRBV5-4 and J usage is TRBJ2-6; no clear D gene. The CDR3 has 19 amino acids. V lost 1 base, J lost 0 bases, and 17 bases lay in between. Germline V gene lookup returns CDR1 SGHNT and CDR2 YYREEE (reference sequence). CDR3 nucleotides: TGTGCCAGCAGCTTGATTTTTGGGATACACCCCTCTGGGGCCAACGTCCTGACTTTC. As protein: CASSLIFGIHPSGANVLTF.

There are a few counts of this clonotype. The CDR3, as DNA: TGTGCCAGCAGTTTCGGACGGAACAATGAGCAGTTCTTC. It yields the protein CASSFGRNNEQFF. This rearrangement joins TRBV27 to TRBJ2-1, with no clear D. This CDR3 is 13 amino acids long. From germline, CDR1 is MNHEY and CDR2 SMNVEV (reference sequence). The V gene lost 3 bases and the J gene lost 5 bases, with 8 bases spanning the gap.

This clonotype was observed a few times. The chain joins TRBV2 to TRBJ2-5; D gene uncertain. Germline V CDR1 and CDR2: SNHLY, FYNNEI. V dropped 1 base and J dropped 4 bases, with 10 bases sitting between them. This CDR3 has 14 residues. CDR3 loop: CASSEEGLGETQYF. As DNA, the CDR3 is TGTGCCAGCAGTGAAGAAGGCTTGGGAGAGACCCAGTACTTC.

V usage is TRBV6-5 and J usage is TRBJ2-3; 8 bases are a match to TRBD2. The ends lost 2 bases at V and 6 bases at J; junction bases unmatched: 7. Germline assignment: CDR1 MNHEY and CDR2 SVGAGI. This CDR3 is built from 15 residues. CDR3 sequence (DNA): TGTGCCAGCAGTTACGCCGGGGGGGCCATCGATACGCAGTATTTT. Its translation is CASSYAGGAIDTQYF.

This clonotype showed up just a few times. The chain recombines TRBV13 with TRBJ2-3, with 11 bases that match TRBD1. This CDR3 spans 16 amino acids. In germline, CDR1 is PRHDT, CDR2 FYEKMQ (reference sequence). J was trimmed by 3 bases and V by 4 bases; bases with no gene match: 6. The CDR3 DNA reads TGTGCCAGCAGCTCCCCCCGGGACAGGGGGACAGATACGCAGTATTTT. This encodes CASSSPRDRGTDTQYF.

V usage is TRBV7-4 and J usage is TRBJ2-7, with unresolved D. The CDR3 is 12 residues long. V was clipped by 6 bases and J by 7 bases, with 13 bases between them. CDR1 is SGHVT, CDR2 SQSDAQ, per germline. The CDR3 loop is CASSRFYEEQYF. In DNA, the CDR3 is TGTGCCAGCAGTCGGTTTTATGAGGAGCAGTACTTC.